This TCR beta chain comes out of a study of T cells in Graves' hyperthyroidism and ophthalmopathy. At the level of the study: Peripheral blood was drawn at first diagnosis, prior to all treatment. General study findings and limits: Expanded thyroid clonotypes (above 0.001) were mostly also found in blood. The model made its ophthalmopathy prediction, and onset followed a median approximately 6.5 months later.

Per germline, CDR1 LGHNT and CDR2 FRNRAP. The CDR3 loop spans 11 amino acids. With 3 bases removed from V and 8 bases from J, the gap between germline ends came to 5 bases. Amplified TCR beta CDR3 regions came from RNA transcripts. In the first-round RT-PCR of the TCR CDR3, the HTBI primer set was used. TCRdb re-derived calls from the multiplex PCR reads in MiXCR, one entry per CDR3 protein. This repertoire shows roughly 350,000 distinct CDR3 sequences, roughly 13% found once; its top ten account for about 26%. This clonotype was counted between two and nine times. Its specificity is not known. What was sequenced was blood. The rearrangement links TRBV12-5 to TRBJ2-1, with D uncertain. The sequence was obtained from a woman between 25 and 40 years old with Graves' hyperthyroidism. The CDR3 DNA follows: TGTGCTAGTGGTTTTTCGGATGAGCAGTTCTTC. It encodes CASGFSDEQFF.